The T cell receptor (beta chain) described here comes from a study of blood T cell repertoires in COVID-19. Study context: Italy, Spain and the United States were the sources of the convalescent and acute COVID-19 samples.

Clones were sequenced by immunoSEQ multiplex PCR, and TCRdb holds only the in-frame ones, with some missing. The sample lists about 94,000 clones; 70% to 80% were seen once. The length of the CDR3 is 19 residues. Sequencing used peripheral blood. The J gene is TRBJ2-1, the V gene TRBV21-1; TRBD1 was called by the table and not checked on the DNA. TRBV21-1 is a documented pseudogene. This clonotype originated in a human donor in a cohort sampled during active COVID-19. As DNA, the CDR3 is TGTGCCAGCACCCCGCCGGCAGGGGCAATGCGGAGCTCCTACAATGAGCAGTTCTTC. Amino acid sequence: CASTPPAGAMRSSYNEQFF.